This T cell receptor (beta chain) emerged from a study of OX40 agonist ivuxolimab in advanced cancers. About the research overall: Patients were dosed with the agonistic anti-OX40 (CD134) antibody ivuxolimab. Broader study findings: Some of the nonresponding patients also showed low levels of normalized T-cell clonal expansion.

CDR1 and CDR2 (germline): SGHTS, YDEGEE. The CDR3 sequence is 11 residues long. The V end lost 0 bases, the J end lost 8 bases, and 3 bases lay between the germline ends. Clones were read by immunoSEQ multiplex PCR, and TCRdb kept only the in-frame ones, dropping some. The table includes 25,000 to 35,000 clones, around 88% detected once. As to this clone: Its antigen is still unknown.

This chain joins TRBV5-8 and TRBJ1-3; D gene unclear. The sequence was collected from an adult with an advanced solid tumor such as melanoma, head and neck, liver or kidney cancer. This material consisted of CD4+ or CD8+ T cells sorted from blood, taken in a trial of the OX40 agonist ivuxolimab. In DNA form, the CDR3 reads TGTGCCAGCAGCTTGGGGGACACCATATATTTT. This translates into CASSLGDTIYF.